A selection of T cell receptor beta chains follows, all from one sample in a study of blood T cell repertoires in COVID-19. Sequencing was performed with immunoSEQ multiplex PCR; in TCRdb, only in-frame clones are kept and a portion is missing. The top ten hold about 8.3% of the sample, which has about 160,000 clones, about three quarters seen once. The source material was peripheral blood. The receptor set was obtained from a man aged 60 to 75 with acute or convalescent COVID-19. Both conserved end residues are part of each CDR3. The D gene is left open where the match is weak. Clone sizes are given selectively: once, few, many, or a class where the clone is expanded.

D: NA; V: TRBV18; J: TRBJ1-5; size: NA; DNA: TGTGCCAGCTCACCAACAGGGACGAACAATCAGCCCCAGCATTTT; CDR3: CASSPTGTNNQPQHF
D: TRBD2; V: TRBV2; J: TRBJ2-4; size: NA; DNA: TGTGCCAGCAGTGAAGCCGGCGGGGGGGGCAAAAACATTCAGTACTTC; CDR3: CASSEAGGGGKNIQYF
D: NA; V: TRBV20-1; J: TRBJ2-7; size: NA; DNA: TGCAGTGCTAGTACGGCGAAGACTCTGCCCGAGCAGTACTTC; CDR3: CSASTAKTLPEQYF
D: NA; V: TRBV15; J: TRBJ1-1; size: NA; DNA: TGTGCCACCAGCAGGGGAGTAAACACTGAAGCTTTCTTT; CDR3: CATSRGVNTEAFF
D: TRBD1; V: TRBV3-1/TRBV3-2; J: TRBJ1-3; size: NA; DNA: TGTGCCAGCAGCCCTTTGACAGGGCAGGGAAACACCATATATTTT; CDR3: CASSPLTGQGNTIYF
D: TRBD2; V: TRBV7-7; J: TRBJ2-5; size: NA; DNA: TGTGCCAGCAGCTCCGGGACTAGCTCAGAGACCCAGTACTTC; CDR3: CASSSGTSSETQYF
D: TRBD2; V: TRBV3-1/TRBV3-2; J: TRBJ2-3; size: NA; DNA: TGTGCCAGCAGCCAAGGGCTAGCGGTTAGCACAGATACGCAGTATTTT; CDR3: CASSQGLAVSTDTQYF
D: NA; V: TRBV3-1/TRBV3-2; J: TRBJ2-3; size: NA; DNA: TGTGCCAGCAGAACGCAGGGCACAGATACGCAGTATTTT; CDR3: CASRTQGTDTQYF
D: NA; V: TRBV5-1; J: TRBJ1-2; size: NA; DNA: TGCGCCAGCAAATTGACAGGAGATTATGGCTACACCTTC; CDR3: CASKLTGDYGYTF
D: NA; V: TRBV27; J: TRBJ1-2; size: few; DNA: TGTGCCAGCAGTTCCCTCCGAGGAGGCTACACCTTC; CDR3: CASSSLRGGYTF
D: NA; V: TRBV18; J: TRBJ1-1; size: NA; DNA: TGTGCCAGCTCACCTGGCGGGATCGCGGCTTTCTTT; CDR3: CASSPGGIAAFF
D: TRBD1; V: TRBV5-1; J: TRBJ2-7; size: NA; DNA: TGCGCCAGCAGCTCGACAGGGTCCTACGAGCAGTACTTC; CDR3: CASSSTGSYEQYF
D: NA; V: TRBV6-5; J: TRBJ1-5; size: NA; DNA: TGTGCCAGCTCCGCAGGGGAAGCCAATCAGCCCCAGCATTTT; CDR3: CASSAGEANQPQHF
D: NA; V: TRBV9; J: TRBJ1-5; size: NA; DNA: TGTGCCAGCAGCGTAGGGAGTAATAGCAATCAGCCCCAGCATTTT; CDR3: CASSVGSNSNQPQHF
D: TRBD2; V: TRBV10-3; J: TRBJ2-1; size: NA; DNA: TGTGCCAGCCATAGCGGGGGGGTCGATAAAGGTAATGAGCAGTTCTTC; CDR3: CASHSGGVDKGNEQFF
D: NA; V: TRBV29-1; J: TRBJ1-1; size: few; DNA: TGCAGCGTTGCCGGGGTAGCGGCTTTCTTT; CDR3: CSVAGVAAFF
D: NA; V: TRBV30; J: TRBJ2-7; size: NA; DNA: TGTGCCTGGGCGAGGGCTAGGGAGCAGTACTTC; CDR3: CAWARAREQYF
D: NA; V: TRBV19; J: TRBJ1-5; size: NA; DNA: TGTGCCAGTAGTATAGGAGGGAGCAATCAGCCCCAGCATTTT; CDR3: CASSIGGSNQPQHF
D: TRBD1; V: TRBV13; J: TRBJ1-6; size: NA; DNA: TGTGCCAGCAGCTTAGCCATTGGACAGGGAGGAAATTCACCCCTCCACTTT; CDR3: CASSLAIGQGGNSPLHF
D: TRBD1; V: TRBV5-8; J: TRBJ2-3; size: NA; DNA: TGTGCCAGCAGCTTGTCAGGACAGGGGGCAGATACGCAGTATTTT; CDR3: CASSLSGQGADTQYF
D: NA; V: TRBV9; J: TRBJ1-4; size: NA; DNA: TGTGCCAGCAGCGTAGCCCAGGGGCGGAATGAAAAACTGTTTTTT; CDR3: CASSVAQGRNEKLFF
D: NA; V: TRBV3-1/TRBV3-2; J: TRBJ2-7; size: few; DNA: TGTGCCAGCAGCCAAGGCAGGACTGTCTACGAGCAGTACTTC; CDR3: CASSQGRTVYEQYF
D: NA; V: TRBV9; J: TRBJ2-5; size: NA; DNA: TGTGCCAGCGCGTCGGGGGTCCTCCAAGAGACCCAGTACTTC; CDR3: CASASGVLQETQYF
D: TRBD1; V: TRBV3-1/TRBV3-2; J: TRBJ1-3; size: NA; DNA: TGTGCCAGCAGGGGGGTGGGGACAGGGGCTGGAAACACCATATATTTT; CDR3: CASRGVGTGAGNTIYF
D: TRBD2; V: TRBV4-1; J: TRBJ2-1; size: NA; DNA: TGCGCCAGCAGCCAAGAAGCCGGGGGGGCCTTGGGGCAGTTCTTC; CDR3: CASSQEAGGALGQFF
D: NA; V: TRBV14; J: TRBJ1-1; size: few; DNA: TGTGCCAGCAGCCAACAGGGGTACACTGAAGCTTTCTTT; CDR3: CASSQQGYTEAFF
D: NA; V: TRBV24-1; J: TRBJ1-5; size: NA; DNA: TGTGCCACCAGTGGCCCCGGGACACAGCCCCAGCATTTT; CDR3: CATSGPGTQPQHF
D: NA; V: TRBV30; J: TRBJ1-4; size: NA; DNA: TGTGCCTGGACCCGGCAGGGGCGGGAAAAACTGTTTTTT; CDR3: CAWTRQGREKLFF
D: NA; V: TRBV5-1; J: TRBJ1-2; size: few; DNA: TGCGCCAGCAGCTTGGATCTAGGACAGCTGAACTATGGCTACACCTTC; CDR3: CASSLDLGQLNYGYTF
D: NA; V: TRBV5-4; J: TRBJ1-2; size: NA; DNA: TGTGCCAGCAGCTTTCACGGGGGGCAAGGCTACACCTTC; CDR3: CASSFHGGQGYTF